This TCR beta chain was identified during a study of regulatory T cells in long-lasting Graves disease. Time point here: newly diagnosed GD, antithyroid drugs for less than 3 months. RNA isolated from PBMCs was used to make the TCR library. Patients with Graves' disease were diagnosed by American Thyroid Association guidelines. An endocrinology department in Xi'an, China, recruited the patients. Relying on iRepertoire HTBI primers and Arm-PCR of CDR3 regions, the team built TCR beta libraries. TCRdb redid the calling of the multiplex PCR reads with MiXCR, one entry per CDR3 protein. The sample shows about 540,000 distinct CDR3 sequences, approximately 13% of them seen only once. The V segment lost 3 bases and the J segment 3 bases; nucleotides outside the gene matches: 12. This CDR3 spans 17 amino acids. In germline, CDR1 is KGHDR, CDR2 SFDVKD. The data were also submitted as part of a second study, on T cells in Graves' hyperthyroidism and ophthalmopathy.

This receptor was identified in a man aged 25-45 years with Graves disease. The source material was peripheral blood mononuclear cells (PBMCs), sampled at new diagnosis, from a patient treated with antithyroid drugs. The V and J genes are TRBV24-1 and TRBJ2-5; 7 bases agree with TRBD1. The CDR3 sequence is CATSDPPLGQRKETQYF. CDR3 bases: TGTGCCACCAGTGATCCCCCCCTGGGACAGAGAAAAGAGACCCAGTACTTC.